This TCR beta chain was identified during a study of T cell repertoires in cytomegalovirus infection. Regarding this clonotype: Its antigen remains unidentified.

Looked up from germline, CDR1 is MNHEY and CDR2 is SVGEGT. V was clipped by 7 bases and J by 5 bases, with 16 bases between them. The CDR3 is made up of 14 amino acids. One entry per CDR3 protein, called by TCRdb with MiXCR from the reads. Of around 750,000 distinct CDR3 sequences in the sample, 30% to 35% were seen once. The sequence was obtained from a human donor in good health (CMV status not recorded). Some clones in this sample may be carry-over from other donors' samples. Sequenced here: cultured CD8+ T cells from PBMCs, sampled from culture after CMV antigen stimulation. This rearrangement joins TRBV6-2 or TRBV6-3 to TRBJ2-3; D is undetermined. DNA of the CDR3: TGTGCCAGCACCAATCTGGGAAGGGAAGATACGCAGTATTTT. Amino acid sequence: CASTNLGREDTQYF.